This T cell receptor (beta chain) was sequenced for a study of T cell changes during pregnancy in multiple sclerosis. This CDR3 has 11 residues. Germline V gene data show CDR1 as SNHLY and CDR2 as FYNNEI. Trimming removed 6 bases from V and 6 bases from J, with 9 bases in between. Generated by immunoSEQ multiplex PCR, the TCRdb table keeps only in-frame clones and is missing some. The sample has 45,000 to 65,000 clones, approximately 90% seen once. This specimen was CD4+ T cells from peripheral blood mononuclear cells, taken after pregnancy. The V gene is TRBV2, the J gene TRBJ2-7; D is uncertain. This TCR came from a female donor with multiple sclerosis, enrolled in a pregnancy study. The chain's CDR3 is CASSSPLEQYF. CDR3 DNA: TGTGCCAGCAGCAGTCCCCTCGAGCAGTACTTC.